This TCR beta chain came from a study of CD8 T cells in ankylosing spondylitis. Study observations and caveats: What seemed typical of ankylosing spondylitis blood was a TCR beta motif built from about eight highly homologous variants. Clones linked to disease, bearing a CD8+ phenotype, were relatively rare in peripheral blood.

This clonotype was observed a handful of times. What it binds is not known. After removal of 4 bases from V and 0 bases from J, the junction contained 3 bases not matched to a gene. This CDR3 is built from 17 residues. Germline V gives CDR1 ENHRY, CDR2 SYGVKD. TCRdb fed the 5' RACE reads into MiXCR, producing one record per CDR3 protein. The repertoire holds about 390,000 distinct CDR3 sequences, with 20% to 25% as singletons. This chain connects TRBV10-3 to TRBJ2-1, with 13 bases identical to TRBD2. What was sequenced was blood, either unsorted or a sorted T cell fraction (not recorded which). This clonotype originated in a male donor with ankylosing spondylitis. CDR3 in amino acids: CAISGTSGRASYNEQFF. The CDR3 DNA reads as TGTGCCATCAGTGGGACTAGCGGGAGAGCCTCCTACAATGAGCAGTTCTTC.